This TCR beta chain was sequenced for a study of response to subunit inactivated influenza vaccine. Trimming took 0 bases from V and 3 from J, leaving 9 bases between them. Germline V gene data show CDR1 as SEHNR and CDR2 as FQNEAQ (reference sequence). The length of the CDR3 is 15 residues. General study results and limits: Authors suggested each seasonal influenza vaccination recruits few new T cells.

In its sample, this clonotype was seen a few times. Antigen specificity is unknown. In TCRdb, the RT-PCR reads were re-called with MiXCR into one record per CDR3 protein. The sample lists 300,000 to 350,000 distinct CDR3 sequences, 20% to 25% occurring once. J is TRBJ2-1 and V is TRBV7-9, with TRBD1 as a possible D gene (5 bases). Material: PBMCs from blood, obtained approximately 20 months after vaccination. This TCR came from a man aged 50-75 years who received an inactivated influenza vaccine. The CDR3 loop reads CASSLAGQGYNEQFF. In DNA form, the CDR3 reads TGTGCCAGCAGCTTAGCGGGCCAGGGCTACAATGAGCAGTTCTTC.